This T cell receptor (beta chain) came from a study of blood T cell repertoires in COVID-19. V was shortened by 4 bases and J by 1 base, with 9 bases between the two germline ends. CDR3 length: 14 amino acids. The germline V gene encodes CDR1 KGHDR and CDR2 SFDVKD. Assay: immunoSEQ multiplex PCR; the TCRdb copy retains only in-frame clones and omits some. This table has about 170,000 clones, just over 85% appearing once. This receptor was obtained from a man aged 45 to 65 with active or convalescent COVID-19. The chain links TRBV24-1 to TRBJ1-2; D perhaps matches TRBD1 (6 bases). The sequenced sample was peripheral blood. This chain's CDR3 is CATSDLQGNYGYTF. The DNA for the CDR3 is TGTGCCACCAGTGACCTACAGGGTAACTATGGCTACACCTTC.